The sequence of this T cell receptor beta chain was determined in a study of T-cell memory formation after mild COVID-19. Overall study: Largely donor-specific TCR clusters were found.

Study-wide points: The main location of contracting CD4+ clones was CM and EM, and that of contracting CD8+ clones was EMRA.

TCRdb processed the 5' RACE reads anew with MiXCR; each CDR3 protein has one entry. The sample includes 250,000 to 350,000 distinct CDR3 sequences, 13% to 15% of them seen just once. Turning to this clonotype: Its antigen is as yet unknown.

Germline V gene lookup returns CDR1 SGHAT and CDR2 FQDESV (reference sequence). The CDR3 loop spans 18 amino acids. Losses at the gene ends were 3 bases for V and 0 bases for J; bases not matched to a gene: 6. The sequenced sample was PBMCs or a T cell subset sorted from them (not recorded which). V is TRBV11-1 and J is TRBJ2-6; 9 bases line up with TRBD1. This TCR derives from a man younger than 35 who had mild COVID-19 (a few samples of this study predate the infection). Cell type and time point are not known. The CDR3 protein is CASSFSRDRASGANVLTF. CDR3 in DNA: TGTGCCAGCAGCTTTTCCCGGGACAGGGCCTCTGGGGCCAACGTCCTGACTTTC.